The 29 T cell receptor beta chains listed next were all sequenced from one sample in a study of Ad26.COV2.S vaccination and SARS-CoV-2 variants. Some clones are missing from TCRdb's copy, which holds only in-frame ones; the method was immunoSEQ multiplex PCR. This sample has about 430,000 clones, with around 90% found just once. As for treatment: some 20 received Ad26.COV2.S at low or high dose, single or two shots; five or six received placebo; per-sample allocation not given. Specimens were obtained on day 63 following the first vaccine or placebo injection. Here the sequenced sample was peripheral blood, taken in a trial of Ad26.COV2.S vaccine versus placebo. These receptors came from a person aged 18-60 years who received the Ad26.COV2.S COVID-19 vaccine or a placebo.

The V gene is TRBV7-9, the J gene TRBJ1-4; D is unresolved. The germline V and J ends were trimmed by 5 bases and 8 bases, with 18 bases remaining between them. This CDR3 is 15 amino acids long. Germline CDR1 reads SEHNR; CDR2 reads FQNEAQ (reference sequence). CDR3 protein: CASSPGAGLEEKLFF. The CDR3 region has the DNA TGTGCCAGCAGCCCTGGAGCGGGTTTAGAGGAAAAACTGTTTTTT. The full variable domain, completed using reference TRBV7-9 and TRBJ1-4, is DTGVSQNPRHKITKRGQNVTFRCDPISEHNRLYWYRQTLGQGPEFLTYFQNEAQLEKSRLLSDRFSAERPKGSFSTLEIQRTEQGDSAMYLCASSPGAGLEEKLFFGSGTQLSVL.

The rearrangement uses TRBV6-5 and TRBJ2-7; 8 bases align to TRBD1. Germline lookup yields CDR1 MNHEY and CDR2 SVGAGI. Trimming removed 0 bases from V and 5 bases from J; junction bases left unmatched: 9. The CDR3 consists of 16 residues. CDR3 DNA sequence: TGTGCCAGCAGTTACTCCAGAGGACAGGGTATGGACGAGCAGTACTTC. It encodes CASSYSRGQGMDEQYF.

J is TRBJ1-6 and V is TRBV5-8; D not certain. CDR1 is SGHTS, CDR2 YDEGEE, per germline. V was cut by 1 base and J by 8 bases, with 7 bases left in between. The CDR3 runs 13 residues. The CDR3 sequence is CASSLPRDSPLHF. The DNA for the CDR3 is TGTGCCAGCAGCTTGCCGAGGGATTCACCCCTCCACTTT.

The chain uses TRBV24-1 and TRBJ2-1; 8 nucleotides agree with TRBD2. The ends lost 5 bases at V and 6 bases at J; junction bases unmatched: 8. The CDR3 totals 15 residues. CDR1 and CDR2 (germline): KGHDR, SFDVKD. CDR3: CATSVDGRAFNEQFF. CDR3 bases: TGTGCCACCAGTGTGGACGGGAGGGCTTTCAATGAGCAGTTCTTC.

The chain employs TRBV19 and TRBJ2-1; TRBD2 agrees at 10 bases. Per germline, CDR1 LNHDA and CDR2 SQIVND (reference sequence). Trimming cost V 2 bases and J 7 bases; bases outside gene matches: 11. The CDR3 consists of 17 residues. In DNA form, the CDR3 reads TGTGCCAGTAGTATAAGCGGGAGGGTTTCGACTGGAAATGAGCAGTTCTTC. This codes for CASSISGRVSTGNEQFF. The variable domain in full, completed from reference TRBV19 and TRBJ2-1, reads DGGITQSPKYLFRKEGQNVTLSCEQNLNHDAMYWYRQDPGQGLRLIYYSQIVNDFQKGDIAEGYSVSREKKESFPLTVTSAQKNPTAFYLCASSISGRVSTGNEQFFGPGTRLTVL.

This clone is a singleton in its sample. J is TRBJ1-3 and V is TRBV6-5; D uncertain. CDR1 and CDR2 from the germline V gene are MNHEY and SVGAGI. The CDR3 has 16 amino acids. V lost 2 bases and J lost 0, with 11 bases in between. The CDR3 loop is CASSYEKELSGNTIYF. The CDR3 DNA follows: TGTGCCAGCAGTTACGAGAAGGAACTCTCTGGAAACACCATATATTTT.

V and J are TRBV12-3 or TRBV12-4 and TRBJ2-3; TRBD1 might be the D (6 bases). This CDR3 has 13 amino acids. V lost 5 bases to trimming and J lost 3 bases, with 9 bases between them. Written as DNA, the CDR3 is TGTGCCAGCAGTCATACAGGGACAGATACGCAGTATTTT. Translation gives CASSHTGTDTQYF.

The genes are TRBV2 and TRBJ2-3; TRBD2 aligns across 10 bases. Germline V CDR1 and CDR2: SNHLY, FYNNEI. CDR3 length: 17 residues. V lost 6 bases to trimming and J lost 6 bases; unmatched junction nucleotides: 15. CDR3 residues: CASRSRGLADTLDTQYF. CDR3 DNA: TGTGCCAGCAGAAGTCGCGGACTAGCGGATACTTTGGATACGCAGTATTTT.

The CDR3 DNA reads TGTGCCAGCAGCTCAGAAGATAATTCACCCCTCCACTTT. Translated: CASSSEDNSPLHF. The chain is built from TRBV11-2 and TRBJ1-6; D uncertain. The V end was cut by 4 bases, the J end by 5 bases, with 6 bases between. CDR1 is SGHAT and CDR2 is FQNNGV in the germline V gene. CDR3 length: 13 residues.

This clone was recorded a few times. CDR3 bases: TGTGCCACCAGTGATTTGGGGACAGACTACAATGAGCAGTTCTTC. This codes for CATSDLGTDYNEQFF. This chain uses TRBV24-1 with TRBJ2-1, with 7 bases fitting TRBD1. This CDR3 contains 15 residues. V lost 0 bases and J lost 3; bases outside the gene matches: 1. Per germline, CDR1 KGHDR and CDR2 SFDVKD.

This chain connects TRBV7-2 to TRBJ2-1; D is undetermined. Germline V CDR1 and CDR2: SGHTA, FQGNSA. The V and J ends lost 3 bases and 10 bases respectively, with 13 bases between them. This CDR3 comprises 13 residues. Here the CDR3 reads CASSFELGREQFF. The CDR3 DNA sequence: TGTGCCAGCAGCTTCGAGTTAGGCCGGGAGCAGTTCTTC.

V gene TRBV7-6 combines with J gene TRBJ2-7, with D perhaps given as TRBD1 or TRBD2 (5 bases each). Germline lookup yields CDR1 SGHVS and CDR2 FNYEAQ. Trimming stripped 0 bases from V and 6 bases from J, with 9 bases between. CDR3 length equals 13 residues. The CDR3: CASSLAPGGEQYF. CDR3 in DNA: TGTGCCAGCAGCTTAGCGCCTGGGGGCGAGCAGTACTTC.

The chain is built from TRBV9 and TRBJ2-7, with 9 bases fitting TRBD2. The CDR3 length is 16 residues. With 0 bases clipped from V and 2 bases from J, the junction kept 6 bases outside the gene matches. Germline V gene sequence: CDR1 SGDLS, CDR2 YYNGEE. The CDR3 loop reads CASSVVSSGSPYEQYF. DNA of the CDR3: TGTGCCAGCAGCGTAGTTAGTAGCGGGAGCCCCTACGAGCAGTACTTC.

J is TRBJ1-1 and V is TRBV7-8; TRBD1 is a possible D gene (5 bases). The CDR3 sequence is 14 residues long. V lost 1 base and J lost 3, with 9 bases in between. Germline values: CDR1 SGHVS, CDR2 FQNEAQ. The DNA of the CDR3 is TGTGCCAGCAGCTTAGGACGGGGGGACACTGAAGCTTTCTTT. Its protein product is CASSLGRGDTEAFF. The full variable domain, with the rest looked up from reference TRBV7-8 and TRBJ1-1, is GAGVSQSPRYKVAKRGQDVALRCDPISGHVSLFWYQQALGQGPEFLTYFQNEAQLDKSGLPSDRFFAERPEGSVSTLKIQRTQQEDSAVYLCASSLGRGDTEAFFGQGTRLTVV.

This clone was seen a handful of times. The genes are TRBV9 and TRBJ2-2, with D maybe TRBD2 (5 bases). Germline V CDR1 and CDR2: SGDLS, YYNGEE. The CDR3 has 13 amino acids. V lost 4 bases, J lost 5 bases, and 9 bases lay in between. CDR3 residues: CASSPQRTGELFF. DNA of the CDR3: TGTGCCAGCAGCCCCCAGCGGACCGGGGAGCTGTTTTTT.

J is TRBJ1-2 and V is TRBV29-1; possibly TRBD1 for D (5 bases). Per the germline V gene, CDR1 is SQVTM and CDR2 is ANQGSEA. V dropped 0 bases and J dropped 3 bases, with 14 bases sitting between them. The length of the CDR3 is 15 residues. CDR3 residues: CSVEELGDSDYGYTF. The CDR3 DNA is TGCAGCGTTGAAGAGCTAGGGGATTCGGACTATGGCTACACCTTC.

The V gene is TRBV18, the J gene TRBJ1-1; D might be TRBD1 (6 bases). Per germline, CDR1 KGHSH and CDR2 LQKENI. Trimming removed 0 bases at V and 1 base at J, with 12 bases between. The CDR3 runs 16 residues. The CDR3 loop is CASSPPGGPRNTEAFF. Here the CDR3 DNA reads TGTGCCAGCTCACCACCAGGGGGGCCCCGGAACACTGAAGCTTTCTTT.

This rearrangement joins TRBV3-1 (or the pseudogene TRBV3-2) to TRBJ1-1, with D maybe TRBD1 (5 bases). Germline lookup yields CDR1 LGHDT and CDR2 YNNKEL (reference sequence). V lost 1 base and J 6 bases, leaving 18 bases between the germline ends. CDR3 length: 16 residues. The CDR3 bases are TGTGCCAGCAGCCAAGGAGGGTCAGGGTATCGGGCTGAAGCTTTCTTT. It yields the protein CASSQGGSGYRAEAFF.

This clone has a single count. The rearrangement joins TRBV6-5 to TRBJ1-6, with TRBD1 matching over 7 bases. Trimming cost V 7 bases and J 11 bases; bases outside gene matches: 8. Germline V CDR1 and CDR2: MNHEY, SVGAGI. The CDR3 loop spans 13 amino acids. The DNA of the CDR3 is TGTGCCAGCAAGACAGGGCCCGGGACACCCCTCCACTTT. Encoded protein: CASKTGPGTPLHF.

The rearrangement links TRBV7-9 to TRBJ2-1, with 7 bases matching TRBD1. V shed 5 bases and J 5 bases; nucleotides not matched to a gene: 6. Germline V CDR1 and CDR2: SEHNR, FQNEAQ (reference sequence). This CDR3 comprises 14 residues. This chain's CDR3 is CASSGAGTDNEQFF. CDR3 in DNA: TGTGCCAGCAGCGGAGCCGGGACAGACAATGAGCAGTTCTTC.

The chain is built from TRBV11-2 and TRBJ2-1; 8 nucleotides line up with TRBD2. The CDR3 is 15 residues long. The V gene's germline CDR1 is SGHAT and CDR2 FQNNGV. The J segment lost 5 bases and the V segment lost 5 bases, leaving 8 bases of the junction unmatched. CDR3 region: CASSIRLASHNEQFF. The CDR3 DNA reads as TGTGCCAGCAGCATCAGACTAGCGTCCCACAATGAGCAGTTCTTC.

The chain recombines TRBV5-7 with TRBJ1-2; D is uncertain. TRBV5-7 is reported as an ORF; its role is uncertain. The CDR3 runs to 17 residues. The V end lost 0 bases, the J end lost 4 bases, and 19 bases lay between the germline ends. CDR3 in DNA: TGTGCCAGCAGCTTGGCCGTCCAATCCAACCGGTCCTATGGCTACACCTTC. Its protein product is CASSLAVQSNRSYGYTF.

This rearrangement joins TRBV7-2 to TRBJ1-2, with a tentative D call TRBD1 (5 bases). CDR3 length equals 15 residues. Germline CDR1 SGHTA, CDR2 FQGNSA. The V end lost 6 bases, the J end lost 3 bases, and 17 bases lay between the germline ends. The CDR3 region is CASSEGLQAYYGYTF. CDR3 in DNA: TGTGCCAGCAGTGAAGGGTTACAGGCGTACTATGGCTACACCTTC.

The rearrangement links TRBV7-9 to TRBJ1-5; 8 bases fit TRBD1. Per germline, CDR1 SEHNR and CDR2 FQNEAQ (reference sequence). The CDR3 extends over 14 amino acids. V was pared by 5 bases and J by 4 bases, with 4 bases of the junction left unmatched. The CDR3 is CASSQDRENQPQHF. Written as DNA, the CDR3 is TGTGCCAGCAGCCAGGACAGGGAGAATCAGCCCCAGCATTTT. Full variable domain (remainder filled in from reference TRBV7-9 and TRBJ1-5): DTGVSQNPRHKITKRGQNVTFRCDPISEHNRLYWYRQTLGQGPEFLTYFQNEAQLEKSRLLSDRFSAERPKGSFSTLEIQRTEQGDSAMYLCASSQDRENQPQHFGDGTRLSIL.

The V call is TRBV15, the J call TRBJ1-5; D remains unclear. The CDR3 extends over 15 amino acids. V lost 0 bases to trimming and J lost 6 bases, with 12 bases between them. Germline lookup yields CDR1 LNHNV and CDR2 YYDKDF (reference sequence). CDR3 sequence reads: CATSRDPNFLQPQHF. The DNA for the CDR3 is TGTGCCACCAGCAGAGATCCTAACTTTCTTCAGCCCCAGCATTTT.

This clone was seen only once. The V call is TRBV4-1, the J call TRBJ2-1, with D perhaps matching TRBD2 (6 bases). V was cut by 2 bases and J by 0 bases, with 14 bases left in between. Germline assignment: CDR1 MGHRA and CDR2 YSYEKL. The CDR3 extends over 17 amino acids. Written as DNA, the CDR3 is TGCGCCAGCAGCCAATGGGGGGACGGTAGCTCCTACAATGAGCAGTTCTTC. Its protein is CASSQWGDGSSYNEQFF.

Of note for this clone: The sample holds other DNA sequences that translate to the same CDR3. CDR3 DNA: TGCGCCAGCAGCTTGGGATCGGGGTCACCCCTCCACTTT. Residues: CASSLGSGSPLHF. J is TRBJ1-6 and V is TRBV5-1; D not certain. Germline V lookup: CDR1 SGHRS, CDR2 YFSETQ. Trimming removed 0 bases at V and 10 bases at J, with 8 bases between. The CDR3 has 13 amino acids.

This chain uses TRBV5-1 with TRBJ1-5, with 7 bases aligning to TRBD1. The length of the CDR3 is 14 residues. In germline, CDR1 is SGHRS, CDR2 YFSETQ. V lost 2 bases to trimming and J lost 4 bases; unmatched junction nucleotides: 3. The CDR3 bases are TGCGCCAGCAGCTTAGGGACAGCGAATCAGCCCCAGCATTTT. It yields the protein CASSLGTANQPQHF.

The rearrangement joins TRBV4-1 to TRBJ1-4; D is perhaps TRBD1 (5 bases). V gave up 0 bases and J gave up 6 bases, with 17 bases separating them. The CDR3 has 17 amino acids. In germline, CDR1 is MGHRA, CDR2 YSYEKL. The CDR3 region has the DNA TGCGCCAGCAGCCAAGAGGCAGGGTGGAGATTGGATGAAAAACTGTTTTTT. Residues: CASSQEAGWRLDEKLFF.